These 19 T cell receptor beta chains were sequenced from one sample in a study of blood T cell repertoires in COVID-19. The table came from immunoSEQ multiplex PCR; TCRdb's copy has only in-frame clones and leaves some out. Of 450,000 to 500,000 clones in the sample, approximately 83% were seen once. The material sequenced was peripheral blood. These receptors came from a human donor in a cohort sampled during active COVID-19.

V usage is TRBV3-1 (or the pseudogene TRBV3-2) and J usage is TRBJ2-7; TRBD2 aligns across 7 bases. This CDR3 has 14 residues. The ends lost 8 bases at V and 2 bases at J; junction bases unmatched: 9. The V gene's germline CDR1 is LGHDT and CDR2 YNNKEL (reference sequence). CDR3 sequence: CASAWTSQPYEQYF. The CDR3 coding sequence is TGTGCCAGCGCCTGGACTAGTCAGCCCTACGAGCAGTACTTC.

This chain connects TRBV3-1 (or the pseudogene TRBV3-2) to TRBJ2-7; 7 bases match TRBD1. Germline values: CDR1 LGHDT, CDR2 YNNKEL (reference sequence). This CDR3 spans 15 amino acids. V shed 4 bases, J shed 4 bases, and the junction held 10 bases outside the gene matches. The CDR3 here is CASSPLTDRSYEQYF. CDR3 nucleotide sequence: TGTGCCAGCAGCCCCCTAACGGACAGGTCGTACGAGCAGTACTTC.

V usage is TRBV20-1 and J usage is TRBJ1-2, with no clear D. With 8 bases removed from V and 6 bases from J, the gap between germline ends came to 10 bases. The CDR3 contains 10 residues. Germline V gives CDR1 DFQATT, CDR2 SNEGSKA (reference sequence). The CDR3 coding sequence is TGCAGTTCCTATCACGATGGCTACACCTTC. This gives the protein CSSYHDGYTF.

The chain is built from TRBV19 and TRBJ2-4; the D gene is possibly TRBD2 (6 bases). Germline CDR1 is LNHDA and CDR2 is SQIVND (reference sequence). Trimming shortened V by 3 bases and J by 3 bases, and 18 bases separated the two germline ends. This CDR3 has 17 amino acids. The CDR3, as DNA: TGTGCCAGTAGTATTTCAGTACGGGAGATGGGCAAAAACATTCAGTACTTC. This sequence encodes CASSISVREMGKNIQYF.

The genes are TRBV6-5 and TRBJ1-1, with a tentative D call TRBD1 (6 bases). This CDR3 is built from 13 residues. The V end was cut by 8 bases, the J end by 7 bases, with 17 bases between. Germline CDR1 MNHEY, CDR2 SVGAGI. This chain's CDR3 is CASQGWTDFEAFF. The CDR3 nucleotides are TGTGCCAGCCAGGGATGGACAGACTTTGAAGCTTTCTTT.

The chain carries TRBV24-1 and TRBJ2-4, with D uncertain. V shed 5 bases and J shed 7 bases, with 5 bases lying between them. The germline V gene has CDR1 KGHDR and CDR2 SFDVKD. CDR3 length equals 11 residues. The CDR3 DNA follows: TGTGCCACCAGTGGAGGTAACATTCAGTACTTC. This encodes CATSGGNIQYF.

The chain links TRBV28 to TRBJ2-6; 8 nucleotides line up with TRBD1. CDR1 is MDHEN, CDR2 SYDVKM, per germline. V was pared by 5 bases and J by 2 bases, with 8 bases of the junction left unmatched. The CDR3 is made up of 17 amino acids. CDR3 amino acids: CASSRGTGFTGANVLTF. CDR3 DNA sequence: TGTGCCAGCAGTCGCGGGACAGGTTTCACTGGGGCCAACGTCCTGACTTTC.

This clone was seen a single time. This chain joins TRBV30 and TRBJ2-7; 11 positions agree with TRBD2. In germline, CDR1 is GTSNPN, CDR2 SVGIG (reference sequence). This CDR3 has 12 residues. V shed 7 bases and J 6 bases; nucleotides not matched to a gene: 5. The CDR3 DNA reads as TGTGCCTCTCTAGCGGGAGGAGCCGAGCAGTACTTC. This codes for CASLAGGAEQYF.

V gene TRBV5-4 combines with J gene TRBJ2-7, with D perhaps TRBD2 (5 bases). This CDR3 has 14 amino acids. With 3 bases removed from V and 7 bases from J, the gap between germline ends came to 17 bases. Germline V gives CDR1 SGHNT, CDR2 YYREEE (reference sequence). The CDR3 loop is CASSSRERVGEQYF. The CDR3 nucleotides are TGTGCCAGCAGCTCAAGGGAGAGAGTTGGGGAGCAGTACTTC.

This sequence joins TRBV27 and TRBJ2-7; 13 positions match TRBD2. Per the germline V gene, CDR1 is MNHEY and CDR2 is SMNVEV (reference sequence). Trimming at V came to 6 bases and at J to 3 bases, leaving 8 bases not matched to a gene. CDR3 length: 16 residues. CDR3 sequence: CASSQTGTSGIYEQYF. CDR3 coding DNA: TGTGCCAGCAGCCAAACCGGGACTAGCGGGATCTACGAGCAGTACTTC.

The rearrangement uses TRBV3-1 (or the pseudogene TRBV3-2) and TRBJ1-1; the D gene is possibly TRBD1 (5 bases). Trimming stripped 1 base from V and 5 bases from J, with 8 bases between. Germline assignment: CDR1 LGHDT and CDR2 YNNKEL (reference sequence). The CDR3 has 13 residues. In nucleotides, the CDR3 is TGTGCCAGCAGCCAAGCTAGGGGTACTGAAGCTTTCTTT. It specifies CASSQARGTEAFF.

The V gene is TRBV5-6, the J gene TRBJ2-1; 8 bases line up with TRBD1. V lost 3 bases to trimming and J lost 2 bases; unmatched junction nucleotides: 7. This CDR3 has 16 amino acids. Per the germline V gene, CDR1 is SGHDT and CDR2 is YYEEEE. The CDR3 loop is CASSSRDRGAYNEQFF. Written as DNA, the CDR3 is TGTGCCAGCAGCTCGAGAGACAGGGGCGCCTACAATGAGCAGTTCTTC.

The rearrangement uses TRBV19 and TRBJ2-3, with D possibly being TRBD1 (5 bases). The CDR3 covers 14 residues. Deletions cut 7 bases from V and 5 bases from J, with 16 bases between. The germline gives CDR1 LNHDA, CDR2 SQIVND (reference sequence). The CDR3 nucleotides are TGTGCCAGTAAGAGCCCCAGGGTCGGAGATACGCAGTATTTT. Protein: CASKSPRVGDTQYF.

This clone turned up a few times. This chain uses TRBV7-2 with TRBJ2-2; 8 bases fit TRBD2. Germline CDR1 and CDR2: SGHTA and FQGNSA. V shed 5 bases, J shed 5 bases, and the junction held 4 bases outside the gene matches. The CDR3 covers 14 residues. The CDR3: CASSQLADTGELFF. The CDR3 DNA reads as TGTGCCAGCAGCCAACTAGCGGATACCGGGGAGCTGTTTTTT.

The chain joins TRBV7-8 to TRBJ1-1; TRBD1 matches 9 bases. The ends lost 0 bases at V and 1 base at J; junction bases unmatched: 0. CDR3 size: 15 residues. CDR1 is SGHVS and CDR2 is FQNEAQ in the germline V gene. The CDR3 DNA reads TGTGCCAGCAGCTTAGCGACAGGGGGGAACACTGAAGCTTTCTTT. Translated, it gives CASSLATGGNTEAFF.

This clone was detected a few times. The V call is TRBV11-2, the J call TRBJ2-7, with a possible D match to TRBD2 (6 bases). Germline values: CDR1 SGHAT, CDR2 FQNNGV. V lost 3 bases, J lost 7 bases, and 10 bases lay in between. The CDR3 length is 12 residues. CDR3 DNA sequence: TGTGCCAGCAGCTTTGAAGGGAGGGAGCAGTACTTC. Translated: CASSFEGREQYF.

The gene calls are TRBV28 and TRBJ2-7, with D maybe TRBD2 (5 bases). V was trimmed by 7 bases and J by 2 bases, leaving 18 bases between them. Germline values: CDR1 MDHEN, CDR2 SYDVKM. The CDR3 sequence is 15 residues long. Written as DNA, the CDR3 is TGTGCCAGCACCCCCCAAGGAGGAGGTACCTACGAGCAGTACTTC. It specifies CASTPQGGGTYEQYF.

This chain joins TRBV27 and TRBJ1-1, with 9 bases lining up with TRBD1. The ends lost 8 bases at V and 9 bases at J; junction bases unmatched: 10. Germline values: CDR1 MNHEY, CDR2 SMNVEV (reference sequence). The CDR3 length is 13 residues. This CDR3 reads CASQSGTGFQAFF. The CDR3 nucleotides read TGTGCCAGCCAAAGCGGGACAGGGTTCCAAGCTTTCTTT.

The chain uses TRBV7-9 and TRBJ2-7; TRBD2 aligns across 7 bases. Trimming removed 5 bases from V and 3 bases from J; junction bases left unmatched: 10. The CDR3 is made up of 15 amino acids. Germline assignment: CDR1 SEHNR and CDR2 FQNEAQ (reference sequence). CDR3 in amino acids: CASSTKGGSFYEQYF. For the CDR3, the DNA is TGTGCCAGCAGCACCAAAGGCGGGAGCTTCTACGAGCAGTACTTC.